This T cell receptor beta chain appears in the sequencing data of a study of identical twins. Study conclusions and caveats: Compared with unrelated sharing, twin-shared out-of-frame alpha sequences had more low-probability sequences. The authors drew conclusions from cross-sectional statistical analysis rather than following the same donors. Within cord blood, abundant beta clonotypes carried fewer insertions, but memory repertoires showed no such trend.

Using its own MiXCR run on the 5' RACE reads, TCRdb lists one record per CDR3 protein. There are just over 450,000 distinct CDR3 sequences in the sample; 14% occur only once, and roughly 0.5% lies in the top ten. The CDR3 sequence is 14 residues long. Germline V lookup: CDR1 MNHEY, CDR2 SVGAGI. The V and J ends lost 3 bases and 1 base respectively, with 9 bases between them. Turning to this clonotype: Its antigen is not known.

The same data also went into a second study, on yellow fever vaccine responses in identical twins.

This receptor was identified in a woman aged 18-35 years in good health. What was sequenced was CD4+ T cells sorted from blood. V usage is TRBV6-5 and J usage is TRBJ1-1; possibly TRBD1 for D (5 bases). The CDR3 here is CASSYGGRNTEAFF. The CDR3 DNA reads TGTGCCAGCAGTTATGGGGGGAGGAACACTGAAGCTTTCTTT.